The clone carrying this T cell receptor beta chain was seen just once. The source of the sample is a study of shared clonotypes between healthy human individuals. Germline CDR1 reads MRHNA; CDR2 reads SNTAGT. Trimming shortened V by 3 bases and J by 4 bases, and 22 bases separated the two germline ends. The CDR3 is made up of 18 amino acids. TCRdb's table, derived via immunoSEQ multiplex PCR, lists solely in-frame clones and lacks some. The sample shows 400,000 to 550,000 clones, 79% of them seen only once. The sequenced material came from PBMCs. The clonotype was recovered from a woman aged 40 to 49 in good health. Some clones in this sample may be carry-over from other donors' samples. The V gene is TRBV6-4, the J gene TRBJ2-1; possible D gene TRBD1, 6 bases. The chain's CDR3 is CASSESPRTVFGYNEQFF. DNA of the CDR3: TGTGCCAGCAGTGAAAGTCCCAGGACAGTCTTTGGTTACAATGAGCAGTTCTTC.